This TCR beta chain emerged from a study of graft-versus-host responses after intestinal transplantation. As for the study in general: Grafts were multivisceral, liver-intestinal, or isolated intestinal. The study gave all recipients anti-thymocyte globulin induction, then tacrolimus and steroids for 2 to 3 years. Study findings and constraints: Allografts of patients with graft-donor T cell macrochimerism showed high graft-versus-host to host-versus-graft clone ratios. Detection of GvH clones occurred in recipient marrow, and some had their first appearance in ileum or blood.

Produced via immunoSEQ multiplex PCR; TCRdb's table is partial and in-frame only. The sample has roughly 90,000 clones; more than 85% are singletons. Germline values: CDR1 SGDLS, CDR2 YYNGEE. The junction had 2 bases not matched to a gene; V was cut back by 4 bases and J by 4 bases. This CDR3 is 15 amino acids long. Worth noting for this clone: No antigen is known for it.

The TCR originated in a human donor who was the organ donor for an intestinal transplant. V and J are TRBV9 and TRBJ2-5, with 15 bases that match TRBD2. Sample: unstimulated CD4+ T cells sorted from spleen or lymph node cells, taken before transplant. In nucleotides, the CDR3 is TGTGCCAGCAGCAGGACTAGCGGGGGGGCAGAGACCCAGTACTTC. Its translation: CASSRTSGGAETQYF.